One and the same sample provided the 17 T cell receptor beta chains below, sequenced in a study of T-cell memory formation after mild COVID-19. One entry per CDR3 protein, called by TCRdb with MiXCR from the 5' RACE reads. The sample lists about half a million distinct CDR3 sequences; around a sixth were seen once. The specimen sequenced was PBMCs or a T cell subset sorted from them (not recorded which). The receptors stem from an adult woman who had mild COVID-19 (a few samples of this study predate the infection). Cell type and time point are not known.

The chain joins TRBV4-1 to TRBJ2-2; D may be TRBD2 (5 bases). CDR1 MGHRA and CDR2 YSYEKL come from the germline V gene. The ends were cut back, 4 bases at V and 6 bases at J, with 9 bases in the middle. The CDR3 is 13 residues long. This CDR3 is CASSPRGSGELFF. The CDR3 DNA follows: TGCGCCAGCAGCCCGAGAGGGTCCGGGGAGCTGTTTTTT.

In its sample, this clonotype was seen a few times. This chain joins TRBV20-1 and TRBJ1-1, with D perhaps matching TRBD1 (5 bases). Germline CDR1 reads DFQATT; CDR2 reads SNEGSKA (reference sequence). Trimming shortened V by 5 bases and J by 4 bases, and 11 bases separated the two germline ends. The CDR3 runs 12 residues. Written as DNA, the CDR3 is TGCAGTGCTGGGGGGGGTCGCACTGAAGCTTTCTTT. This translates into CSAGGGRTEAFF.

The chain recombines TRBV5-5 with TRBJ1-1; a weak D match, TRBD1 (5 bases). Between the trimmed V and J ends, which lost 4 bases and 0 bases, there was a span of 16 bases. Germline V lookup: CDR1 SGHKS, CDR2 YYEKEE (reference sequence). This CDR3 region has 16 residues. The CDR3 DNA is TGTGCCAGCAGCCGAAATACCCCAGGGTTGAACACTGAAGCTTTCTTT. It specifies CASSRNTPGLNTEAFF.

V usage is TRBV2 and J usage is TRBJ1-6; D possibly corresponds to TRBD1 (5 bases). V was shortened by 2 bases and J by 9 bases, with 14 bases between the two germline ends. Germline CDR1 is SNHLY and CDR2 is FYNNEI. The CDR3 is made up of 15 amino acids. CDR3 amino acids: CASSELGGASSPLHF. CDR3 sequence (DNA): TGTGCCAGCAGTGAATTGGGGGGTGCTAGTTCACCCCTCCACTTT.

The chain couples TRBV29-1 to TRBJ2-1; the D is unclear. Per the germline V gene, CDR1 is SQVTM and CDR2 is ANQGSEA. V was cut by 4 bases and J by 2 bases, with 12 bases left in between. The CDR3 spans 14 residues. The CDR3: CSVGAAPAYNEQFF. The CDR3 bases are TGCAGCGTTGGGGCGGCCCCGGCCTACAATGAGCAGTTCTTC.

The rearrangement links TRBV7-2 to TRBJ2-5; no firm D call. This CDR3 region has 14 residues. Germline V CDR1 and CDR2: SGHTA, FQGNSA. Trimming took 5 bases from V and 5 from J, leaving 15 bases between them. This CDR3 reads CASSPGPAGETQYF. CDR3 nucleotide sequence: TGTGCCAGCAGCCCTGGTCCAGCCGGGGAGACCCAGTACTTC.

This clonotype was counted between two and nine times. The V call is TRBV12-3 or TRBV12-4, the J call TRBJ1-6; D is undetermined. The CDR3 has 14 residues. V lost 6 bases, J lost 0 bases, and 6 bases lay in between. The CDR3 DNA sequence: TGTGCCAGCAGGGGGAGCTCCTATAATTCACCCCTCCACTTT. Translating it yields CASRGSSYNSPLHF.

The J gene is TRBJ2-5, the V gene TRBV9, with D possibly being TRBD1 (5 bases). Trimming removed 0 bases from V and 2 bases from J, with 8 bases in between. Germline values: CDR1 SGDLS, CDR2 YYNGEE. The CDR3 runs to 14 residues. CDR3 loop: CASSVVDRQETQYF. The CDR3 DNA follows: TGTGCCAGCAGCGTAGTAGACAGACAAGAGACCCAGTACTTC.

The table lists this clonotype with a few counts. The rearrangement uses TRBV4-2 and TRBJ2-1, with 8 bases that match TRBD2. Germline assignment: CDR1 LGHNA and CDR2 YNFKEQ. Trimming removed 3 bases from V and 0 bases from J; junction bases left unmatched: 1. CDR3 length equals 15 residues. The CDR3 loop is CASSHRGGSYNEQFF. In DNA, the CDR3 is TGTGCCAGCAGCCACCGGGGGGGCTCCTACAATGAGCAGTTCTTC.

This clonotype was detected a few times. J is TRBJ1-5 and V is TRBV6-1; 7 bases map to TRBD1. V shed 2 bases, J shed 4 bases, and the junction held 2 bases outside the gene matches. This CDR3 has 14 amino acids. CDR1 is MNHNS, CDR2 SASEGT, per germline. CDR3 nucleotides: TGTGCCAGCAGTGAACAGGGGGGAAATCAGCCCCAGCATTTT. This sequence encodes CASSEQGGNQPQHF.

In its sample, this clonotype was seen many times. The chain carries TRBV20-1 and TRBJ1-5; 9 nucleotides align to TRBD1. The germline gives CDR1 DFQATT, CDR2 SNEGSKA (reference sequence). J gave up 3 bases and V 3 bases, and 3 bases lay outside the gene matches. This CDR3 has 14 amino acids. CDR3 amino acids: CSASRQGVNQPQHF. DNA for the CDR3: TGCAGTGCTAGTCGACAGGGGGTCAATCAGCCCCAGCATTTT.

The rearrangement joins TRBV20-1 to TRBJ1-6, with 9 positions matching TRBD1. Per the germline V gene, CDR1 is DFQATT and CDR2 is SNEGSKA (reference sequence). Trimming cost V 6 bases and J 8 bases; bases outside gene matches: 8. The CDR3 has 14 amino acids. The chain's CDR3 is CSAGTGPGDSPLHF. The CDR3 DNA is TGCAGTGCCGGGACAGGGCCAGGGGATTCACCCCTCCACTTT.

The V gene is TRBV12-3 or TRBV12-4, the J gene TRBJ2-1; TRBD2 matches 10 bases. The CDR3 loop spans 15 amino acids. V lost 4 bases and J lost 4; bases outside the gene matches: 4. The DNA of the CDR3 is TGTGCCAGCAGTTCTAGCGGGAGCCCTTACAATGAGCAGTTCTTC. This codes for CASSSSGSPYNEQFF.

This clonotype came up a few times. V usage is TRBV5-5 and J usage is TRBJ2-7; weak D call: TRBD2 (6 bases). Trimming took 3 bases from V and 5 from J, leaving 15 bases between them. CDR1 SGHKS and CDR2 YYEKEE come from the germline V gene (reference sequence). The length of the CDR3 is 14 residues. CDR3 nucleotides: TGTGCCAGCAGCTGGGTGGCGGGGAGCAACGAGCAGTACTTC. It encodes CASSWVAGSNEQYF.

This clonotype was seen repeatedly, ten times or more. The chain has TRBV19 and TRBJ2-1, with TRBD1 matching 7 bases. The germline V gene encodes CDR1 LNHDA and CDR2 SQIVND (reference sequence). V dropped 3 bases and J dropped 4; count of bases not matched to a gene: 3. The CDR3 sequence is 14 residues long. The CDR3 reads CASSMWTGYNEQFF. Here the CDR3 DNA reads TGTGCCAGTAGTATGTGGACAGGTTACAATGAGCAGTTCTTC.

The rearrangement uses TRBV11-2 and TRBJ1-2, with D uncertain. CDR1 and CDR2 (germline): SGHAT, FQNNGV. There are 15 residues in the CDR3. V was clipped by 0 bases and J by 8 bases, with 16 bases between them. The CDR3 nucleotides read TGTGCCAGCAGCTTAGATTTTGGACTCTTAGAGGGCTACACCTTC. Amino acids: CASSLDFGLLEGYTF.

This clonotype was counted only a few times. This rearrangement joins TRBV7-8 to TRBJ2-1; 14 bases agree with TRBD2. Germline lookup yields CDR1 SGHVS and CDR2 FQNEAQ. The CDR3 extends over 17 amino acids. With 4 bases clipped from V and 8 bases from J, the junction kept 10 bases outside the gene matches. DNA of the CDR3: TGTGCCAGCAGCTCCCCCGGGACTAGCGGGAGTACAGATGAGCAGTTCTTC. Amino acid sequence: CASSSPGTSGSTDEQFF.